These 27 T cell receptor beta chains were all obtained from the same sample, sequenced in a study of T and B cells in COVID-19 patients. From blood, about 220-500 ng of genomic DNA served as TRB template. TRB rearrangements were amplified by multiplex PCR with BIOMED2 TRB-A/B primers. Using its own MiXCR run on the multiplex PCR reads, TCRdb lists one record per CDR3 protein. The profile shows under 13,000 distinct CDR3 sequences, around 30% of them singletons. Sequencing was done on a sample of blood. The source of these receptors is a human donor with active COVID-19.

This clonotype showed up just a few times. This chain links TRBV7-2 with TRBJ2-3, with 9 bases fitting TRBD2. The V gene's germline CDR1 is SGHTA and CDR2 FQGNSA. This CDR3 comprises 15 residues. Trimming removed 4 bases from V and 0 bases from J; junction bases left unmatched: 2. CDR3 sequence: CASSYLAGSTDTQYF. Written as DNA, the CDR3 is TGTGCCAGCAGCTACCTAGCGGGGAGCACAGATACGCAGTATTTT.

This clonotype is categorized as medium-sized. The CDR3, as DNA: TGTGCCAGCAGGGCAGGACTGTCCTCTGGGGCCAACGTCCTGACTTTC. Translated: CASRAGLSSGANVLTF. This chain links TRBV12-3 or TRBV12-4 with TRBJ2-6; possibly TRBD2 for D (5 bases). V was pared by 6 bases and J by 0 bases, with 12 bases between. The CDR3 is 16 amino acids.

The chain recombines TRBV18 with TRBJ1-5; 8 positions agree with TRBD1. The germline gives CDR1 KGHSH, CDR2 LQKENI. After removal of 6 bases from V and 2 bases from J, the junction contained 15 bases not matched to a gene. The CDR3 sequence is 18 residues long. Here the CDR3 reads CASSRTGPRTYRNQPQHF. The CDR3 coding sequence is TGTGCCAGCTCGCGGACAGGGCCACGAACTTATCGCAATCAGCCCCAGCATTTT.

Points on this clonotype: A read error may account for a junction end that differs from germline. The chain employs TRBV11-1 and TRBJ1-2, with D hard to call. The germline CDR1 and CDR2 sequences are SGHAT and FQDESV (reference sequence). The CDR3 is 14 amino acids. The CDR3 is CVSSLEIASSGYTF. The DNA for the CDR3 is TGTGTCAGCAGCTTAGAAATAGCATCTTCTGGCTACACCTTC.

The table lists this clonotype with a few counts. V usage is TRBV6-5 and J usage is TRBJ2-7; D remains ambiguous. This CDR3 contains 12 residues. The V gene's germline CDR1 is MNHEY and CDR2 SVGAGI. V lost 6 bases and J 0 bases, leaving 6 bases between the germline ends. CDR3 region: CASSPSSYEQYF. The CDR3, as DNA: TGTGCCAGCAGCCCCAGCTCCTACGAGCAGTACTTC.

This clonotype qualifies as medium-sized. The chain employs TRBV11-1 and TRBJ1-2; D is undetermined. Trimming shortened V by 1 base and J by 1 base, and 4 bases separated the two germline ends. Germline CDR1 SGHAT, CDR2 FQDESV (reference sequence). The CDR3 consists of 13 residues. Here the CDR3 reads CASSLGHNYGYTF. CDR3 in DNA: TGTGCCAGCAGCTTAGGTCATAACTATGGCTACACCTTC.

A note on this clonotype: The junction differs from germline at one of its ends, possibly a read error. This chain joins TRBV5-1 and TRBJ2-7; 8 nucleotides align to TRBD2. The CDR3 contains 15 residues. The germline gives CDR1 SGHRS, CDR2 YFSETQ. CDR3 nucleotides: TGTGCCAGCAGCTCAAAAGCGGGGGAGGACGGTGAGCAGTACTTC. As protein: CASSSKAGEDGEQYF.

This sequence joins TRBV12-3 or TRBV12-4 and TRBJ2-3; tentatively, D is TRBD1 (5 bases). Trimming pared 6 bases from V and 2 bases from J, leaving 9 bases between. This CDR3 spans 13 amino acids. The CDR3 DNA follows: TGTGCCAGCAGGACAGAAATCACAGATACGCAGTATTTT. Amino acid sequence: CASRTEITDTQYF.

The CDR3 sequence: CASSPFGGGATDTQYF. CDR3 coding DNA: TGTGCCAGCTCCCCTTTTGGCGGGGGGGCTACAGATACGCAGTATTTT. V gene TRBV18 combines with J gene TRBJ2-3; 9 bases match TRBD2. V trimming: 6 bases; J trimming: 3 bases; junction bases outside the gene matches: 10. Germline values: CDR1 KGHSH, CDR2 LQKENI. The CDR3 runs to 16 residues.

This clonotype was counted between two and nine times. The chain recombines TRBV12-3 or TRBV12-4 with TRBJ2-3; 7 bases fit TRBD2. J gave up 1 base and V 7 bases, and 8 bases lay outside the gene matches. This CDR3 is built from 15 residues. Here the CDR3 reads CASNGRQGGTDTQYF. The CDR3 region has the DNA TGTGCCAGCAACGGGAGGCAGGGTGGCACAGATACGCAGTATTTT.

This clonotype is judged medium-sized. The rearrangement links TRBV30 to TRBJ1-2; no reliable D call. Germline CDR1 is GTSNPN and CDR2 is SVGIG (reference sequence). Trimming left V 1 base short and J 7 bases short, with 10 bases between. The CDR3 has 12 amino acids. CDR3 in amino acids: CAWSDAGFGYTF. The DNA for the CDR3 is TGTGCCTGGAGTGACGCGGGGTTTGGCTACACCTTC.

This clonotype was seen only a few times. The V gene is TRBV19, the J gene TRBJ1-1, with a possible D match to TRBD1 (5 bases). This CDR3 spans 14 amino acids. V lost 4 bases to trimming and J lost 1 base, with 10 bases between them. CDR1 and CDR2 (germline): LNHDA, SQIVND (reference sequence). The DNA for the CDR3 is TGTGCCAGTAGTAAGGGGTCCAAGAACACTGAAGCTTTCTTT. Amino acid sequence: CASSKGSKNTEAFF.

This clonotype was detected only a few times. The chain employs TRBV7-2 and TRBJ1-2; D gene ambiguous. There are 14 residues in the CDR3. Per the germline V gene, CDR1 is SGHTA and CDR2 is FQGNSA. The V gene lost 1 base and the J gene lost 6 bases, with 12 bases spanning the gap. The CDR3 nucleotides are TGTGCCAGCAGCTTAGAGTACAGCACCCATGGCTACACCTTC. Translation gives CASSLEYSTHGYTF.

This clonotype was picked up a small number of times. J is TRBJ1-4 and V is TRBV7-2; D perhaps matches TRBD1 (6 bases). V was cut by 1 base and J by 5 bases, with 11 bases left in between. The CDR3 spans 15 residues. From germline, CDR1 is SGHTA and CDR2 FQGNSA. This chain's CDR3 is CASSLGGAGNEKLFF. In DNA form, the CDR3 reads TGTGCCAGCAGCTTAGGGGGGGCTGGAAATGAAAAACTGTTTTTT. The full variable domain, in which reference TRBV7-2 and TRBJ1-4 provide the parts outside the CDR3, is GAGVSQSPSNKVTEKGKDVELRCDPISGHTALYWYRQSLGQGLEFLIYFQGNSAPDKSGLPSDRFSAERTGGSVSTLTIQRTQQEDSAVYLCASSLGGAGNEKLFFGSGTQLSVL.

In its sample, this clonotype is medium-sized (0.01 to 0.1%). The chain couples TRBV5-6 to TRBJ2-7; D is unclear. The CDR3 totals 12 residues. CDR1 is SGHDT, CDR2 YYEEEE, per germline. V was trimmed by 4 bases and J by 5 bases, leaving 10 bases between them. CDR3 coding DNA: TGTGCCAGCAGCAGGTTTGAGGACGAGCAGTACTTC. Its translation is CASSRFEDEQYF.

This clonotype is medium-sized by share. The V call is TRBV5-4, the J call TRBJ2-1; D uncertain. The CDR3 is 13 amino acids. V was shortened by 4 bases and J by 0 bases, with 5 bases between the two germline ends. CDR1 is SGHNT and CDR2 is YYREEE in the germline V gene (reference sequence). For the CDR3, the DNA is TGTGCCAGCAGCCTCAGCTCCTACAATGAGCAGTTCTTC. Encoded protein: CASSLSSYNEQFF. The entire variable domain, with the rest obtained from reference TRBV5-4 and TRBJ2-1, is as follows: ETGVTQSPTHLIKTRGQQVTLRCSSQSGHNTVSWYQQALGQGPQFIFQYYREEENGRGNFPPRFSGLQFPNYSSELNVNALELDDSALYLCASSLSSYNEQFFGPGTRLTVL.

In its sample, this clonotype was seen a few times. This chain links TRBV24-1 with TRBJ1-2; weak D call: TRBD1 (5 bases). Germline V gene lookup returns CDR1 KGHDR and CDR2 SFDVKD. The length of the CDR3 is 14 residues. V was pared by 2 bases and J by 5 bases, with 11 bases between. The CDR3 DNA reads as TGTGCCACCAGTGATTCGGTGGGGACTTATGGCTACACCTTC. This codes for CATSDSVGTYGYTF.

V and J are TRBV29-1 and TRBJ1-1; TRBD1 matches at 9 bases. The CDR3 is 13 amino acids. CDR1 is SQVTM and CDR2 is ANQGSEA in the germline V gene. The trim removed 6 bases at V and 4 bases at J, leaving 6 bases unmatched. DNA of the CDR3: TGCAGCGTGCGGGACAGGGAATTCACTGAAGCTTTCTTT. Protein sequence: CSVRDREFTEAFF.

This chain links TRBV6-5 with TRBJ1-1; D is uncertain. V dropped 2 bases and J dropped 4 bases, with 20 bases sitting between them. The CDR3 spans 17 residues. Germline CDR1 MNHEY, CDR2 SVGAGI. The CDR3 sequence: CASSYTAVGQSGTEAFF. The CDR3 DNA is TGTGCCAGCAGTTACACAGCGGTGGGTCAATCGGGCACTGAAGCTTTCTTT.

This clonotype was counted once. The chain is built from TRBV12-3 or TRBV12-4 and TRBJ1-5; TRBD1 agrees at 9 bases. The CDR3 is 16 amino acids. V trimming: 2 bases; J trimming: 1 base; junction bases outside the gene matches: 3. CDR3 residues: CASSLRGQGSNQPQHF. The CDR3 bases are TGTGCCAGCAGTTTACGGGGACAGGGAAGCAATCAGCCCCAGCATTTT.

This clonotype is medium-sized in the sample. The chain combines TRBV19 with TRBJ1-2; possible D gene TRBD1, 6 bases. The germline gives CDR1 LNHDA, CDR2 SQIVND (reference sequence). The CDR3 is made up of 13 amino acids. Trimming took off 10 bases at V and 2 bases at J, with 14 bases between the two ends. The CDR3 region is CATNGGRNYGYTF. For the CDR3, the DNA is TGTGCCACCAACGGGGGCAGAAACTATGGCTACACCTTC.

The V call is TRBV4-2, the J call TRBJ2-1; TRBD2 matches 10 bases. CDR1 LGHNA and CDR2 YNFKEQ come from the germline V gene. V dropped 3 bases and J dropped 4; count of bases not matched to a gene: 9. The CDR3 extends over 17 amino acids. The CDR3: CASSQRLAGGRYNEQFF. The CDR3 DNA reads as TGTGCCAGCAGCCAGCGTTTAGCGGGGGGTCGGTACAATGAGCAGTTCTTC.

This chain connects TRBV7-6 to TRBJ1-3, with 7 bases identical to TRBD1. J gave up 2 bases and V 5 bases, and 6 bases lay outside the gene matches. The germline V gene encodes CDR1 SGHVS and CDR2 FNYEAQ. This CDR3 spans 15 amino acids. The CDR3 nucleotides are TGTGCCAGCAGCACACAGGGGTTACCTGGAAACACCATATATTTT. It codes for CASSTQGLPGNTIYF.

This clonotype counts as large (0.1 to 1%). The chain is built from TRBV6-5 and TRBJ1-2; D is undetermined. The V gene's germline CDR1 is MNHEY and CDR2 SVGAGI. The CDR3 totals 12 residues. V was pared by 2 bases and J by 8 bases, with 9 bases between. The CDR3 region is CASSYLNGGYTF. DNA for the CDR3: TGTGCCAGCAGTTACCTAAACGGAGGCTACACCTTC.

By its share, this clonotype is medium-sized. This rearrangement joins TRBV19 to TRBJ2-7, with a possible D match to TRBD1 (5 bases). Trimming shortened V by 9 bases and J by 0 bases, and 12 bases separated the two germline ends. The CDR3 contains 13 residues. The germline V gene encodes CDR1 LNHDA and CDR2 SQIVND (reference sequence). The CDR3 DNA reads TGTGCCAGCAGGGCACCAAGCTCCTACGAGCAGTACTTC. It specifies CASRAPSSYEQYF. The full variable domain, with the rest looked up from reference TRBV19 and TRBJ2-7, is DGGITQSPKYLFRKEGQNVTLSCEQNLNHDAMYWYRQDPGQGLRLIYYSQIVNDFQKGDIAEGYSVSREKKESFPLTVTSAQKNPTAFYLCASRAPSSYEQYFGPGTRLTVT.

By sample share, this clonotype is medium-sized (0.01 to 0.1%). The V call is TRBV6-5, the J call TRBJ2-3; 14 positions agree with TRBD2. Trimming cost V 5 bases and J 3 bases; bases outside gene matches: 4. CDR1 is MNHEY, CDR2 SVGAGI, per germline. The CDR3 spans 16 residues. Here the CDR3 DNA reads TGTGCCAGCAGTGGACTAGCGGGGGGCATTACAGATACGCAGTATTTT. It yields the protein CASSGLAGGITDTQYF.

CDR3 DNA sequence: TGTGCCAGCAGCTTTACAGGGTTAGCCAAAAACATTCAGTACTTC. Translation gives CASSFTGLAKNIQYF. The chain couples TRBV5-6 to TRBJ2-4; tentatively, D is TRBD1 (6 bases). This CDR3 is built from 15 residues. Trimming pared 2 bases from V and 0 bases from J, leaving 9 bases between. Germline CDR1 and CDR2: SGHDT and YYEEEE.